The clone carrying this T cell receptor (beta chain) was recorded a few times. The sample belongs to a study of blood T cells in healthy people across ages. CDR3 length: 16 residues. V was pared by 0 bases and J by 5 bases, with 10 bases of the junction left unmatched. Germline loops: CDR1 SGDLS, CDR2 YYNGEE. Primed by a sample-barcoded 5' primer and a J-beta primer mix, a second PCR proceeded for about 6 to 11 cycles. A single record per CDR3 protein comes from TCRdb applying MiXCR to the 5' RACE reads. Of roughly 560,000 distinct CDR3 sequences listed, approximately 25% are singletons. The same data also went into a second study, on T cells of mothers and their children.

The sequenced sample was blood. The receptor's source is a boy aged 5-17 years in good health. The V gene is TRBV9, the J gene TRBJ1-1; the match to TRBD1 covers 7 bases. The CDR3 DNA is TGTGCCAGCAGCGTAGGCCCGGGGACAGCGGGAACTGAAGCTTTCTTT. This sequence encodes CASSVGPGTAGTEAFF.